This T cell receptor beta chain was captured by sequencing in a study of T cell responses to AZD1222 COVID-19 vaccine. The CDR3 has 12 amino acids. Germline-derived CDR1 and CDR2 are SGHNT and YYREEE (reference sequence). V lost 3 bases and J lost 0, with 0 bases in between. Profiled with immunoSEQ multiplex PCR; TCRdb holds only in-frame clones, not every one. The sample includes some 180,000 clones, roughly nine tenths of them seen just once. The V gene is TRBV5-4, the J gene TRBJ2-2; D call uncertain. The sequence was collected from an adult who received the AZD1222 COVID-19 vaccine. The sample consisted of peripheral blood, taken 28 days after the second AZD1222 dose. The CDR3 DNA is TGTGCCAGCAGCTCGAACACCGGGGAGCTGTTTTTT. Translation: CASSSNTGELFF.